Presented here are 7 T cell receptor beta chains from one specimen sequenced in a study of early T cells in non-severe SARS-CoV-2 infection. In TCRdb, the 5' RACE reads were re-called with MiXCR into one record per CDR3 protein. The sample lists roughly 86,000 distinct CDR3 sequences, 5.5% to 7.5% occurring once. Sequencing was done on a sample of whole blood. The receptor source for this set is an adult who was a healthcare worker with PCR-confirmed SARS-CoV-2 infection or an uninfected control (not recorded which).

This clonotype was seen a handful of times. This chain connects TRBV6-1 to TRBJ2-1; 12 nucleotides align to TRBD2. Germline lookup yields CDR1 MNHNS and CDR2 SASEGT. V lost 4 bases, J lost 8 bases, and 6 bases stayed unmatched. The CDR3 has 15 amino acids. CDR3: CASSARLAGAHEQFF. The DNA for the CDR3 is TGTGCCAGCAGTGCAAGACTAGCGGGGGCACATGAGCAGTTCTTC.

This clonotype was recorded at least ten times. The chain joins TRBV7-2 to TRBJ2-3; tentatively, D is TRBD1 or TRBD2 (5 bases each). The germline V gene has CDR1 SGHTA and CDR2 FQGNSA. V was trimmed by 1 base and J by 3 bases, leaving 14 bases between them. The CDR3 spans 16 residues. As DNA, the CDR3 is TGTGCCAGCAGCTTAGTTGGGACCCCCGGGACAGATACGCAGTATTTT. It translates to CASSLVGTPGTDTQYF.

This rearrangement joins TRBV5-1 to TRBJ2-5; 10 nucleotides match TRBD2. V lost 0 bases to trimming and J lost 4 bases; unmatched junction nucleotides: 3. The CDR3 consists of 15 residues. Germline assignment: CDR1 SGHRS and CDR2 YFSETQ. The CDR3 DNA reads TGCGCCAGCAGCTTGGCAGCGGGGGGGCCAGAGACCCAGTACTTC. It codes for CASSLAAGGPETQYF.

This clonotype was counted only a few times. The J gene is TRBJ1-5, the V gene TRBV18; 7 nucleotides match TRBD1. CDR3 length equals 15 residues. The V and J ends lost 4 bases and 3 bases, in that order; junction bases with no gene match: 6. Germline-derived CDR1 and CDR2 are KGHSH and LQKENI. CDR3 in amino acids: CASSRDREFNQPQHF. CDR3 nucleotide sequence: TGTGCCAGCTCACGCGACAGGGAATTCAATCAGCCCCAGCATTTT.

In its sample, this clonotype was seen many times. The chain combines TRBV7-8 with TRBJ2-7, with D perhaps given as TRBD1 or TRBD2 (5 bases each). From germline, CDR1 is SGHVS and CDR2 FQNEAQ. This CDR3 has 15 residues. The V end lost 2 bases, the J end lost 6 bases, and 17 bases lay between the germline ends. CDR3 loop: CASSLSGTGPGEQYF. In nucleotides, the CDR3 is TGTGCCAGCAGCTTATCGGGGACGGGTCCTGGCGAGCAGTACTTC.

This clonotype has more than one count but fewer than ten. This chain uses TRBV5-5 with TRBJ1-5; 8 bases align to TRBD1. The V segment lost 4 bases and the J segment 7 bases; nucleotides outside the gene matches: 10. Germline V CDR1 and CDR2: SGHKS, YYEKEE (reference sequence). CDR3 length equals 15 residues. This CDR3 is CASSMTPTGDQPQHF. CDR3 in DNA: TGTGCCAGCAGCATGACCCCGACAGGGGACCAGCCCCAGCATTTT.

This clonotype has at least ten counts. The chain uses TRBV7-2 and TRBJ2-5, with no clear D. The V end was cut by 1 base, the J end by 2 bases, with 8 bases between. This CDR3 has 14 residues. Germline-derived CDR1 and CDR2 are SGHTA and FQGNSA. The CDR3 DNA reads TGTGCCAGCAGCTTAGGGGCCTTACAAGAGACCCAGTACTTC. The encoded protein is CASSLGALQETQYF.